This passage covers 3 T cell receptor beta chains from one sample sequenced in a study of PD-1 blockade in classical Hodgkin lymphoma. Some clones are missing from TCRdb's copy, which holds only in-frame ones; the method was immunoSEQ multiplex PCR. The sample yields some 9,000 clones, 91% seen once. This sample's time point: newly diagnosed, previously untreated cHL patient sample. Investigators obtained CD8+ T cells from thawed PBMCs by magnetic negative selection. Source material: CD8+ T cells from blood. These receptors came from a human donor with classical Hodgkin lymphoma.

The chain has TRBV5-4 and TRBJ2-5; D might be TRBD1 (6 bases). The CDR3 is made up of 15 amino acids. V was pared by 2 bases and J by 11 bases, with 22 bases between. Looked up from germline, CDR1 is SGHNT and CDR2 is YYREEE (reference sequence). The CDR3 loop is CASSFGDTPPWEQYF. In nucleotides, the CDR3 is TGTGCCAGCAGCTTCGGGGACACCCCCCCTTGGGAGCAGTACTTC.

The genes are TRBV9 and TRBJ1-2, with D maybe TRBD1 (6 bases). This CDR3 has 13 amino acids. Germline V gene sequence: CDR1 SGDLS, CDR2 YYNGEE. The V end lost 2 bases, the J end lost 6 bases, and 11 bases lay between the germline ends. The CDR3 region is CASSVGQPDGYTF. Written as DNA, the CDR3 is TGTGCCAGCAGCGTCGGACAGCCTGATGGCTACACCTTC. The whole variable domain, remainder taken from reference TRBV9 and TRBJ1-2, is DSGVTQTPKHLITATGQRVTLRCSPRSGDLSVYWYQQSLDQGLQFLIQYYNGEERAKGNILERFSAQQFPDLHSELNLSSLELGDSALYFCASSVGQPDGYTFGSGTRLTVV.

The chain combines TRBV4-3 with TRBJ2-7, with 10 positions matching TRBD1. CDR1 is LGHNA, CDR2 YSLEER, per germline. J was trimmed by 6 bases and V by 3 bases; bases with no gene match: 11. This CDR3 comprises 16 residues. Written as DNA, the CDR3 is TGCGCCAGCAGCCAGTCTTCCGGGACAGGGGCCAGCGAGCAGTACTTC. Amino acid sequence: CASSQSSGTGASEQYF.